This T cell receptor (beta chain) was observed in a study of blood T cell repertoires in COVID-19. CDR1 is MGHRA, CDR2 YSYEKL, per germline. The CDR3 has 15 residues. V shed 2 bases and J shed 7 bases, with 17 bases lying between them. This clone is a singleton in its sample. Authors' data handling: Amplification from reference gene primers served as the basis for estimated nucleated cell counts. Generated by immunoSEQ multiplex PCR, the TCRdb table keeps only in-frame clones and is missing some. Clonal size and the V and J genes are those of that table, whereas D and trimming came from the DNA. Of fewer than 350,000 clones in the sample, around 93% are singletons; the top ten hold roughly 2.8%.

This chain joins TRBV4-1 and TRBJ1-1; tentative D call: TRBD1 (5 bases). The clonotype comes from a man between 40 and 49 years old who had been exposed to COVID-19. The material sequenced was PBMCs or T cells enriched from blood (not recorded which). This chain's CDR3 is CASSQTSTGGGEAFF. The CDR3, as DNA: TGCGCCAGCAGCCAAACTTCCACGGGGGGTGGTGAAGCTTTCTTT.